The next 25 T cell receptor beta chains were all read from a single sample in a study of Ad26.COV2.S vaccination and SARS-CoV-2 variants. Treatment denoted: some 19 received Ad26.COV2.S at low or high dose, single or two shots; 5 received placebo; per-sample allocation not given. Samples were taken on day 63 after the first vaccine or placebo injection. Measured with immunoSEQ multiplex PCR; TCRdb has only the in-frame clones, and not every one. Among 360,000 or so clones listed, 89% were seen once. Specimen: peripheral blood, collected in a trial of Ad26.COV2.S vaccine versus placebo. All receptors derive from a person aged 18-60 years who received the Ad26.COV2.S COVID-19 vaccine or a placebo.

The chain links TRBV7-2 to TRBJ2-7; D may be TRBD2 (6 bases). The V gene lost 1 base and the J gene lost 0 bases, with 10 bases spanning the gap. CDR3 length equals 15 residues. CDR1 and CDR2 (germline): SGHTA, FQGNSA. The CDR3 sequence is CASSLEATSSYEQYF. CDR3 nucleotide sequence: TGTGCCAGCAGCTTAGAGGCGACTAGCTCCTACGAGCAGTACTTC.

In its sample, this clone was seen many times. The J gene is TRBJ1-5, the V gene TRBV28; tentatively, D is TRBD1 (6 bases). CDR1 MDHEN and CDR2 SYDVKM come from the germline V gene. This CDR3 has 16 residues. V was trimmed by 5 bases and J by 0 bases, leaving 14 bases between them. The CDR3, as DNA: TGTGCCAGCAGTGCAGGGACACGTAATAGCAATCAGCCCCAGCATTTT. Protein: CASSAGTRNSNQPQHF.

The V and J genes are TRBV5-1 and TRBJ2-3; 10 bases are a match to TRBD2. Germline V gene data show CDR1 as SGHRS and CDR2 as YFSETQ. Trimming cost V 2 bases and J 5 bases; bases outside gene matches: 2. The CDR3 totals 14 residues. CDR3 protein: CASSLSGRGDTQYF. DNA for the CDR3: TGCGCCAGCAGCTTAAGCGGGAGGGGAGATACGCAGTATTTT.

The rearrangement links TRBV7-9 to TRBJ1-2; TRBD1 agrees at 8 bases. V lost 5 bases to trimming and J lost 3 bases; unmatched junction nucleotides: 14. In germline, CDR1 is SEHNR, CDR2 FQNEAQ (reference sequence). This CDR3 has 17 amino acids. For the CDR3, the DNA is TGTGCCAGCAGCCCCCGGGGACAGGTCATCGGAGACTATGGCTACACCTTC. Protein: CASSPRGQVIGDYGYTF. The full variable domain, rest sourced from reference TRBV7-9 and TRBJ1-2, is DTGVSQNPRHKITKRGQNVTFRCDPISEHNRLYWYRQTLGQGPEFLTYFQNEAQLEKSRLLSDRFSAERPKGSFSTLEIQRTEQGDSAMYLCASSPRGQVIGDYGYTFGSGTRLTVV.

This clone was observed at least ten times. This rearrangement joins TRBV16 to TRBJ2-5; 7 bases map to TRBD2. Losses at the gene ends were 3 bases for V and 2 bases for J; bases not matched to a gene: 3. Germline CDR1 reads KGHSY; CDR2 reads FQNENV. CDR3 length equals 14 residues. The CDR3 DNA is TGTGCCAGCAGCCAGTCGGGGGGACAAGAGACCCAGTACTTC. This codes for CASSQSGGQETQYF.

The chain has TRBV6-5 and TRBJ2-7, with TRBD1 identical over 10 bases. V lost 5 bases, J lost 4 bases, and 8 bases stayed unmatched. CDR3 size: 15 residues. CDR1 and CDR2 (germline): MNHEY, SVGAGI. CDR3 DNA: TGTGCCAGCAGTAGGGCTTTGGGACAGGGGTACGAGCAGTACTTC. Translation gives CASSRALGQGYEQYF.

V usage is TRBV6-2 or TRBV6-3 and J usage is TRBJ2-7, with D possibly being TRBD1 (5 bases). The CDR3 covers 14 residues. Trimming removed 2 bases at V and 6 bases at J, with 14 bases between. Germline assignment: CDR1 MNHEY and CDR2 SVGEGT. The CDR3 nucleotides are TGTGCCAGCAGTTACAGGAGCGTGGGGCGCGAGCAGTACTTC. Its protein product is CASSYRSVGREQYF.

This clone was found once. The J gene is TRBJ2-1, the V gene TRBV3-1 (or the pseudogene TRBV3-2); 10 bases line up with TRBD2. Germline CDR1 and CDR2: LGHDT and YNNKEL (reference sequence). The CDR3 extends over 16 amino acids. J lost 9 bases, V lost 4 bases, and 12 bases had no gene match. CDR3 in amino acids: CASSPTSSGRGGEQFF. Written as DNA, the CDR3 is TGTGCCAGCAGCCCTACCTCGAGCGGGAGGGGAGGTGAGCAGTTCTTC.

This clone was counted ten times or more. V usage is TRBV7-2 and J usage is TRBJ2-7, with 7 positions matching TRBD1. The CDR3 covers 16 residues. V lost 4 bases to trimming and J lost 3 bases; unmatched junction nucleotides: 12. CDR1 and CDR2 (germline): SGHTA, FQGNSA. CDR3 sequence reads: CASSSTGQATYYEQYF. The CDR3 DNA reads TGTGCCAGCAGCTCAACCGGACAGGCTACCTACTACGAGCAGTACTTC.

Ten or more counts support this clone. The chain joins TRBV5-1 to TRBJ1-2, with 9 bases aligning to TRBD1. The V gene's germline CDR1 is SGHRS and CDR2 YFSETQ. J gave up 8 bases and V 0 bases, and 17 bases lay outside the gene matches. The length of the CDR3 is 18 residues. Here the CDR3 DNA reads TGCGCCAGCAGCTTGGTAGCTTCGGGGGGACAGGGCTCACGCGGCTACACCTTC. It codes for CASSLVASGGQGSRGYTF.

This sequence joins TRBV24-1 and TRBJ1-1; D remains ambiguous. The CDR3 contains 13 residues. CDR1 KGHDR and CDR2 SFDVKD come from the germline V gene. Trimming pared 4 bases from V and 11 bases from J, leaving 16 bases between. CDR3 region: CATSEAGVPGAFF. The CDR3 DNA is TGTGCCACCAGTGAAGCGGGCGTCCCCGGGGCTTTCTTT.

This clone has just one count. The chain has TRBV6-5 and TRBJ2-1, with D possibly TRBD2 on 5 matching bases. Germline V gene sequence: CDR1 MNHEY, CDR2 SVGAGI. The CDR3 has 13 amino acids. Trimming left V 7 bases short and J 9 bases short, with 16 bases between. CDR3 DNA sequence: TGTGCCAGCACCTCAGCTAGCCGGGGTGAGCAGTTCTTC. This sequence encodes CASTSASRGEQFF.

A single count supports this clone. The V and J genes are TRBV5-1 and TRBJ2-7; D possibly corresponds to TRBD2 (6 bases). Between the trimmed V and J ends, which lost 5 bases and 2 bases, there was a span of 8 bases. This CDR3 spans 12 amino acids. From germline, CDR1 is SGHRS and CDR2 YFSETQ. CDR3 coding DNA: TGCGCCAGCAGGGAGGGGACCTACGAGCAGTACTTC. As protein: CASREGTYEQYF.

The genes are TRBV19 and TRBJ1-5, with D possibly being TRBD1 (6 bases). The CDR3 runs to 13 residues. The V end lost 7 bases, the J end lost 3 bases, and 10 bases lay between the germline ends. Looked up from germline, CDR1 is LNHDA and CDR2 is SQIVND (reference sequence). DNA of the CDR3: TGTGCCAGTACGGACAGAAACAATCAGCCCCAGCATTTT. Translated, it gives CASTDRNNQPQHF.

The gene calls are TRBV9 and TRBJ1-5; D not certain. Trimming left V 0 bases short and J 3 bases short, with 10 bases between. The CDR3 length is 15 residues. Germline V gene lookup returns CDR1 SGDLS and CDR2 YYNGEE. The CDR3 is CASSVAGGLNQPQHF. The CDR3 bases are TGTGCCAGCAGCGTAGCTGGAGGGCTCAATCAGCCCCAGCATTTT.

The chain combines TRBV28 with TRBJ2-7; D may correspond to TRBD1 or TRBD2 (5 bases each). V lost 6 bases to trimming and J lost 6 bases, with 21 bases between them. Germline V gene sequence: CDR1 MDHEN, CDR2 SYDVKM. The CDR3 has 15 amino acids. This chain's CDR3 is CASRSSGTFFSEQYF. In DNA form, the CDR3 reads TGTGCCAGCAGATCCTCCGGGACGTTCTTCTCCGAGCAGTACTTC.

The chain has TRBV28 and TRBJ2-1; D call uncertain. The germline gives CDR1 MDHEN, CDR2 SYDVKM. Trimming removed 1 base at V and 10 bases at J, with 11 bases between. CDR3 size: 13 residues. This chain's CDR3 is CASSLLGASEQFF. The CDR3 DNA follows: TGTGCCAGCAGTTTATTGGGCGCTTCGGAGCAGTTCTTC.

Details on this clone: The sample has other DNA sequences that encode this CDR3 too. The rearrangement joins TRBV28 to TRBJ1-2; 7 bases are a match to TRBD1. In germline, CDR1 is MDHEN, CDR2 SYDVKM. The CDR3 is 14 residues long. The V gene end was trimmed by 5 bases and the J gene end by 1 base; junction bases not matched to a gene: 4. Written as DNA, the CDR3 is TGTGCCAGCAGTCCAGGGACAGTTAACTATGGCTACACCTTC. This codes for CASSPGTVNYGYTF.

Written as DNA, the CDR3 is TGTGCTAGTGGTTTTGGGACTAGCGGGGGCGAGCAGTTCTTC. It is translated as CASGFGTSGGEQFF. This chain links TRBV12-5 with TRBJ2-1, with TRBD2 identical over 14 bases. V lost 3 bases, J lost 10 bases, and 2 bases stayed unmatched. CDR3 length: 14 residues. Germline V gene lookup returns CDR1 LGHNT and CDR2 FRNRAP.

This chain uses TRBV6-5 with TRBJ1-6; D gene unclear. Germline V CDR1 and CDR2: MNHEY, SVGAGI. V shed 8 bases and J shed 4 bases, with 6 bases lying between them. This CDR3 is built from 12 residues. This CDR3 is CASGEYNSPLHF. The CDR3 coding sequence is TGTGCCAGCGGGGAGTATAATTCACCCCTCCACTTT.

This chain connects TRBV9 to TRBJ2-3, with 10 bases aligning to TRBD1. Germline CDR1 reads SGDLS; CDR2 reads YYNGEE. Unmatched junction bases numbered 5, after V lost 3 bases and J lost 4 bases. This CDR3 is 15 amino acids long. This CDR3 reads CASSARGTGADTQYF. The CDR3, as DNA: TGTGCCAGCAGCGCGCGGGGGACAGGGGCAGATACGCAGTATTTT.

V is TRBV28 and J is TRBJ2-7; D may correspond to TRBD1 or TRBD2 (5 bases each). The V end was cut by 1 base, the J end by 2 bases, with 12 bases between. Germline CDR1 and CDR2: MDHEN and SYDVKM. The CDR3 contains 15 residues. The DNA for the CDR3 is TGTGCCAGCAGTTTATTAGGGGTGGGGGCCTACGAGCAGTACTTC. The encoded protein is CASSLLGVGAYEQYF.

This clone was seen a single time. The rearrangement links TRBV6-4 to TRBJ2-2; possibly TRBD1 for D (6 bases). The germline V gene encodes CDR1 MRHNA and CDR2 SNTAGT. The CDR3 sequence is 15 residues long. Trimming took off 4 bases at V and 3 bases at J, with 12 bases between the two ends. The CDR3 nucleotides read TGTGCCAGCAGTGGGCAGGGGATGGACACCGGGGAGCTGTTTTTT. Translation: CASSGQGMDTGELFF.

V gene TRBV2 combines with J gene TRBJ2-1; 10 nucleotides align to TRBD1. V lost 4 bases to trimming and J lost 3 bases; unmatched junction nucleotides: 0. The CDR3 runs to 14 residues. Germline V lookup: CDR1 SNHLY, CDR2 FYNNEI. The CDR3 sequence: CASSGTGGYNEQFF. The DNA for the CDR3 is TGTGCCAGCAGTGGGACAGGGGGCTACAATGAGCAGTTCTTC. Full variable domain (rest looked up from reference TRBV2 and TRBJ2-1): EPEVTQTPSHQVTQMGQEVILRCVPISNHLYFYWYRQILGQKVEFLVSFYNNEISEKSEIFDDQFSVERPDGSNFTLKIRSTKLEDSAMYFCASSGTGGYNEQFFGPGTRLTVL.

This rearrangement joins TRBV5-6 to TRBJ2-1; tentatively, D is TRBD1 (6 bases). The CDR3 length is 15 residues. V was shortened by 5 bases and J by 7 bases, with 19 bases between the two germline ends. Germline loops: CDR1 SGHDT, CDR2 YYEEEE. CDR3 sequence (DNA): TGTGCCAGCAGTCTTCGATTCCAGGGGAGAAATGAGCAGTTCTTC. Protein sequence: CASSLRFQGRNEQFF.